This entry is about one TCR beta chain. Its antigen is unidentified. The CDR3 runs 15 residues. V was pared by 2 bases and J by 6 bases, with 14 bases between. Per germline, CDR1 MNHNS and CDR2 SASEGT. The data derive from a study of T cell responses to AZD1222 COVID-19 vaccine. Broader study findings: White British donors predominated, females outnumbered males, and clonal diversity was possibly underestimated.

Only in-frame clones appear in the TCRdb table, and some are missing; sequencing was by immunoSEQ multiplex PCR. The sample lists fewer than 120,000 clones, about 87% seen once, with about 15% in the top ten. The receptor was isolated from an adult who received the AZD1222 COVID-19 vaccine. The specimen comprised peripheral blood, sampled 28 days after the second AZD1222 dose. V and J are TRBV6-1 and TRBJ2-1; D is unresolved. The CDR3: CASSERWESLNEQFF. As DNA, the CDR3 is TGTGCCAGCAGTGAAAGGTGGGAATCTCTCAATGAGCAGTTCTTC.